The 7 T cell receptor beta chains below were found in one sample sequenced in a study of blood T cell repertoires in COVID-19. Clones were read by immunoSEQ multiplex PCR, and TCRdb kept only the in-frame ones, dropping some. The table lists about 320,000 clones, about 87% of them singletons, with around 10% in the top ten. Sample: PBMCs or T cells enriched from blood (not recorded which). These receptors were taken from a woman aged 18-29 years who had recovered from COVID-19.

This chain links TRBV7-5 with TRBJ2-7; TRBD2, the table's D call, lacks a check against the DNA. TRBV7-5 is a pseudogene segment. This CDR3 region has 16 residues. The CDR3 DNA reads TGTGCCAGAAGCTTTTATCGAGGAATCAGCTCCTACGAGCAGTACTTC. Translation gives CARSFYRGISSYEQYF.

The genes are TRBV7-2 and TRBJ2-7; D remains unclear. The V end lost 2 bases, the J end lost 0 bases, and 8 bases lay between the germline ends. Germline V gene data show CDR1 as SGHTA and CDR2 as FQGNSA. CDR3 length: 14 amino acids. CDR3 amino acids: CASSLIPRSYEQYF. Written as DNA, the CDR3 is TGTGCCAGCAGCTTAATTCCGCGCTCCTACGAGCAGTACTTC.

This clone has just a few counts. CDR3 DNA sequence: TGTGCCAGCAGCTTGCCCTCCGGCCCAGGGGCCTACGAGCAGTACTTC. It translates to CASSLPSGPGAYEQYF. The chain combines TRBV7-9 with TRBJ2-7, with D perhaps TRBD1 (6 bases). Germline loops: CDR1 SEHNR, CDR2 FQNEAQ (reference sequence). Trimming removed 3 bases at V and 2 bases at J, with 17 bases between. The CDR3 sequence is 16 residues long.

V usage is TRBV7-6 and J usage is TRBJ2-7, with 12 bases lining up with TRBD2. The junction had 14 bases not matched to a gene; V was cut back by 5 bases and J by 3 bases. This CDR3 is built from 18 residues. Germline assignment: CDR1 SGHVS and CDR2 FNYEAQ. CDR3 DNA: TGTGCCAGCAGCCCAAAGACTAGCGGGAGCTACCTCAACTACGAGCAGTACTTC. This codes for CASSPKTSGSYLNYEQYF.

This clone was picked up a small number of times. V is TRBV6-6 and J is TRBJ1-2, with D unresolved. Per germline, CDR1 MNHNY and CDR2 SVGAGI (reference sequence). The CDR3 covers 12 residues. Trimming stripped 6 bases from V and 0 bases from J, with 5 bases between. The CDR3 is CASRTPNYGYTF. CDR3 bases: TGTGCCAGCAGGACACCTAACTATGGCTACACCTTC.

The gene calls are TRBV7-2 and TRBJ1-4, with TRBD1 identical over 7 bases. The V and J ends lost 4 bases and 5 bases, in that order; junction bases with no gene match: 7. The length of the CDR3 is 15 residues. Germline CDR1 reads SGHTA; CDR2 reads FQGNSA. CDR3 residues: CASSWAGTENEKLFF. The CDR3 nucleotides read TGTGCCAGCAGCTGGGCCGGGACAGAAAATGAAAAACTGTTTTTT.

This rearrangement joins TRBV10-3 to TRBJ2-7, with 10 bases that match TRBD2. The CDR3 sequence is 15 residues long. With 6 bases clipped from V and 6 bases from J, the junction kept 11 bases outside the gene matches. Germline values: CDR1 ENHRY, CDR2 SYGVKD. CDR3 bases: TGTGCCATCAGCGCTTCGAGCGGGAGGGCCTCCGAGCAGTACTTC. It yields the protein CAISASSGRASEQYF.